The text below deals with one TCR beta chain. This entry belongs to a study of T cell repertoires in urothelial bladder cancer. Some clones are missing from TCRdb's copy, which holds only in-frame ones; the method was immunoSEQ multiplex PCR. The repertoire consists of fewer than 15,000 clones, with 60% to 70% occurring once and the leading ten covering roughly 8.7%. There are 13 residues in the CDR3. Germline V gives CDR1 MNHEY, CDR2 SVGAGI. V lost 5 bases, J lost 0 bases, and 8 bases lay in between. Input material: tumor-infiltrating cells from bladder cancer. This receptor was identified in a human donor with urothelial carcinoma. The chain is built from TRBV6-5 and TRBJ2-7; D possibly corresponds to TRBD1 (6 bases). In nucleotides, the CDR3 is TGTGCCAGCAGTCGACAGGCCTCCTACGAGCAGTACTTC. Translated, it gives CASSRQASYEQYF.